The 25 T cell receptor beta chains reported below all come from one sample, sequenced in a study of cytomegalovirus exposure and HLA in healthy donors. The primer mix had 60 Vbeta and 13 Jbeta primers. The repertoire was sequenced with immunoSEQ multiplex PCR; TCRdb's copy has only in-frame clones and lacks some. The sample lists under 130,000 clones, 70% to 80% occurring once. The sequencing sample was made of PBMCs. These receptors were taken from a man in his fifties in good health and CMV-seropositive.

This clone has just one count. J is TRBJ2-2 and V is TRBV7-9, with 9 bases lining up with TRBD2. The germline CDR1 and CDR2 sequences are SEHNR and FQNEAQ (reference sequence). The CDR3 runs 16 residues. With 4 bases clipped from V and 5 bases from J, the junction kept 8 bases outside the gene matches. CDR3 coding DNA: TGTGCCAGCAGCTCGTTGACTAGCGGAGGAACCGGGGAGCTGTTTTTT. It specifies CASSSLTSGGTGELFF.

The CDR3 bases are TGTGCCAGCAGCTTAGTAACCGGACTGGTCAACAATGAGCAGTTCTTC. Translating gives CASSLVTGLVNNEQFF. This chain joins TRBV7-2 and TRBJ2-1; TRBD2 is a possible D gene (5 bases). The germline V and J ends were trimmed by 1 base and 5 bases, with 15 bases remaining between them. The CDR3 is 16 residues long. Germline loops: CDR1 SGHTA, CDR2 FQGNSA.

The chain is built from TRBV5-1 and TRBJ2-7, with 8 bases fitting TRBD1. With V trimmed by 0 bases and J by 2 bases, 4 bases remained unmatched. The length of the CDR3 is 15 residues. Looked up from germline, CDR1 is SGHRS and CDR2 is YFSETQ. CDR3 nucleotide sequence: TGCGCCAGCAGCTTGGGAAGGACAGGGCCCTACGAGCAGTACTTC. Amino acids: CASSLGRTGPYEQYF.

The rearrangement uses TRBV7-3 and TRBJ2-7, with 7 bases fitting TRBD1. Germline-derived CDR1 and CDR2 are SGHTA and FQGTGA. This CDR3 spans 15 amino acids. J gave up 7 bases and V 5 bases, and 14 bases lay outside the gene matches. The CDR3 is CASSVERDSGAEQYF. CDR3 in DNA: TGTGCCAGCAGCGTAGAGAGGGACAGTGGGGCGGAGCAGTACTTC. Combining the CDR3 with reference TRBV7-3 and TRBJ2-7 gives the whole variable domain GAGVSQTPSNKVTEKGKYVELRCDPISGHTALYWYRQSLGQGPEFLIYFQGTGAADDSGLPNDRFFAVRPEGSVSTLKIQRTERGDSAVYLCASSVERDSGAEQYFGPGTRLTVT.

Points on this clone: Other nucleotide sequences from this sample produce the same CDR3. This sequence joins TRBV29-1 and TRBJ2-1, with D unresolved. The CDR3 runs 10 residues. Germline V gene data show CDR1 as SQVTM and CDR2 as ANQGSEA. The ends were cut back, 5 bases at V and 7 bases at J, with 6 bases in the middle. Written as DNA, the CDR3 is TGCAGCGTTAGAGTTAATGAGCAGTTCTTC. Translating it yields CSVRVNEQFF.

This clone was seen once. The V and J genes are TRBV7-7 and TRBJ2-2; tentative D call: TRBD2 (6 bases). The V end lost 6 bases, the J end lost 2 bases, and 10 bases lay between the germline ends. From germline, CDR1 is SSHAT and CDR2 FNYEAQ (reference sequence). This CDR3 is built from 14 residues. The CDR3 sequence: CASSFSGNTGELFF. Here the CDR3 DNA reads TGTGCCAGCAGTTTTAGCGGAAACACCGGGGAGCTGTTTTTT.

The rearrangement links TRBV9 to TRBJ2-1, with 8 bases identical to TRBD2. V lost 4 bases to trimming and J lost 6 bases; unmatched junction nucleotides: 15. The CDR3 extends over 17 amino acids. CDR1 and CDR2 from the germline V gene are SGDLS and YYNGEE. The CDR3 DNA is TGTGCCAGCAGCTCCACCGGCGCGGGGGGTCACCCCAATGAGCAGTTCTTC. Translating gives CASSSTGAGGHPNEQFF. The full variable domain, rest sourced from reference TRBV9 and TRBJ2-1, is DSGVTQTPKHLITATGQRVTLRCSPRSGDLSVYWYQQSLDQGLQFLIQYYNGEERAKGNILERFSAQQFPDLHSELNLSSLELGDSALYFCASSSTGAGGHPNEQFFGPGTRLTVL.

V gene TRBV7-2 combines with J gene TRBJ2-3; D gene uncertain. The CDR3 is 12 residues long. V lost 5 bases to trimming and J lost 6 bases, with 9 bases between them. Germline loops: CDR1 SGHTA, CDR2 FQGNSA. CDR3 DNA sequence: TGTGCCAGCAGCCTGTTCGGGGATACGCAGTATTTT. It specifies CASSLFGDTQYF.

This clone showed up just a few times. The chain carries TRBV15 and TRBJ1-2; D not certain. This CDR3 contains 14 residues. V was clipped by 0 bases and J by 0 bases, with 5 bases between them. The germline V gene has CDR1 LNHNV and CDR2 YYDKDF (reference sequence). The CDR3 nucleotides are TGTGCCACCAGCAGAGAGATAGCTAACTATGGCTACACCTTC. Translating gives CATSREIANYGYTF.

This clone came up a few times. The chain combines TRBV7-9 with TRBJ2-1, with 9 bases fitting TRBD1. V shed 5 bases and J 14 bases; nucleotides not matched to a gene: 13. Germline loops: CDR1 SEHNR, CDR2 FQNEAQ (reference sequence). The CDR3 runs to 14 residues. The CDR3 region has the DNA TGTGCCAGCAGCCAGGGACAGGGAAATTTGGAGGAGTTCTTC. It is translated as CASSQGQGNLEEFF.

As for this clone: Other nucleotide sequences in the sample specify the same CDR3. This chain links TRBV2 with TRBJ2-7, with D perhaps matching TRBD2 (5 bases). Germline V CDR1 and CDR2: SNHLY, FYNNEI. This CDR3 contains 14 residues. Trimming took 0 bases from V and 3 from J, leaving 9 bases between them. As DNA, the CDR3 is TGTGCCAGCAGTGAAGCGCTTCGGGGCTACGAGCAGTACTTC. This gives the protein CASSEALRGYEQYF.

In this sample, this clone turned up once. The V and J genes are TRBV11-2 and TRBJ2-1, with TRBD2 as a possible D gene (6 bases). Between the trimmed V and J ends, which lost 5 bases and 4 bases, there was a span of 15 bases. CDR3 length equals 15 residues. In germline, CDR1 is SGHAT, CDR2 FQNNGV. The CDR3: CASSQSRDFYNEQFF. The CDR3, as DNA: TGTGCCAGCAGCCAATCCCGGGACTTTTACAATGAGCAGTTCTTC. Full variable domain (rest looked up from reference TRBV11-2 and TRBJ2-1): EAGVAQSPRYKIIEKRQSVAFWCNPISGHATLYWYQQILGQGPKLLIQFQNNGVVDDSQLPKDRFSAERLKGVDSTLKIQPAKLEDSAVYLCASSQSRDFYNEQFFGPGTRLTVL.

The CDR3 sequence: CASSQDLQGGQPQHF. The DNA of the CDR3 is TGCGCCAGCAGCCAAGATCTCCAGGGGGGTCAGCCCCAGCATTTT. The genes are TRBV4-1 and TRBJ1-5; 7 nucleotides align to TRBD1. Germline V CDR1 and CDR2: MGHRA, YSYEKL. V lost 0 bases to trimming and J lost 6 bases; unmatched junction nucleotides: 5. The CDR3 has 15 amino acids.

Only a few counts were recorded for this clone. V usage is TRBV5-1 and J usage is TRBJ1-1; D might be TRBD1 (6 bases). V lost 3 bases, J lost 1 base, and 19 bases lay in between. Germline V gives CDR1 SGHRS, CDR2 YFSETQ. There are 17 residues in the CDR3. The CDR3 DNA follows: TGCGCCAGCAGCTCTATCCGTACAGGGTATGGGAACACTGAAGCTTTCTTT. It codes for CASSSIRTGYGNTEAFF. The full variable domain, its missing parts supplied by reference TRBV5-1 and TRBJ1-1, is KAGVTQTPRYLIKTRGQQVTLSCSPISGHRSVSWYQQTPGQGLQFLFEYFSETQRNKGNFPGRFSGRQFSNSRSEMNVSTLELGDSALYLCASSSIRTGYGNTEAFFGQGTRLTVV.

This clone showed up just once. The chain carries TRBV21-1 and TRBJ2-7; the DNA was not compared with TRBD1, the D call given in the table. TRBV21-1 is a pseudogene segment. The CDR3 totals 14 residues. The CDR3 DNA reads as TGTGCCAGCAGCAAAGTGACAGGGGACTACGAGCAGTACTTC. Its translation is CASSKVTGDYEQYF.

The rearrangement uses TRBV7-9 and TRBJ2-1; 12 bases align to TRBD2. The ends lost 6 bases at V and 10 bases at J; junction bases unmatched: 4. Germline CDR1 reads SEHNR; CDR2 reads FQNEAQ (reference sequence). The CDR3 extends over 13 amino acids. The CDR3 DNA follows: TGTGCCAGCAGTTCTAGCGGGAGGGCCGAGCAGTTCTTC. Its protein is CASSSSGRAEQFF.

This sequence joins TRBV9 and TRBJ2-7; no clear D. The CDR3 runs to 13 residues. The ends were cut back, 0 bases at V and 9 bases at J, with 13 bases in the middle. Per the germline V gene, CDR1 is SGDLS and CDR2 is YYNGEE. The DNA for the CDR3 is TGTGCCAGCAGCGTAGGCCCGAGCTCGGGGCAGTACTTC. The encoded protein is CASSVGPSSGQYF.

The chain is built from TRBV19 and TRBJ1-2, with a tentative D call TRBD1 (6 bases). Germline V gene data show CDR1 as LNHDA and CDR2 as SQIVND (reference sequence). Trimming left V 3 bases short and J 5 bases short, with 13 bases between. This CDR3 comprises 14 residues. The CDR3: CASSIGAGTYGYTF. The CDR3 coding sequence is TGTGCCAGTAGTATTGGGGCAGGGACATATGGCTACACCTTC.

This clone has more than one count but fewer than ten. CDR3 nucleotides: TGTGCCATCAGTGAGCTTAGAGAGACCCAGTACTTC. Protein: CAISELRETQYF. The chain recombines TRBV10-3 with TRBJ2-5; D ambiguous. This CDR3 has 12 residues. Trimming pared 2 bases from V and 4 bases from J, leaving 5 bases between. Per the germline V gene, CDR1 is ENHRY and CDR2 is SYGVKD.

The rearrangement uses TRBV7-6 and TRBJ2-7, with a possible D match to TRBD1 (7 bases). The CDR3 has 15 residues. Trimming cost V 1 base and J 7 bases, with 17 bases left between them. CDR1 is SGHVS, CDR2 FNYEAQ, per germline. CDR3 DNA: TGTGCCAGCAGCTTAGGGGGACAGCGAGGGGGGGAGCAGTACTTC. Its translation is CASSLGGQRGGEQYF.

Here the CDR3 reads CASTWTGNGYTF. The CDR3 nucleotides read TGTGCCAGCACCTGGACAGGGAATGGCTACACCTTC. The chain employs TRBV2 and TRBJ1-2, with 8 bases aligning to TRBD1. Germline-derived CDR1 and CDR2 are SNHLY and FYNNEI. The CDR3 is made up of 12 amino acids. Losses at the gene ends were 7 bases for V and 6 bases for J; bases not matched to a gene: 4.

The genes are TRBV28 and TRBJ1-3, with 7 positions matching TRBD1. Trimming cost V 7 bases and J 1 base; bases outside gene matches: 16. This CDR3 has 18 amino acids. CDR1 is MDHEN and CDR2 is SYDVKM in the germline V gene. In nucleotides, the CDR3 is TGTGCCAGCATTAAGTCGGAGGGGGCAGGGAGTTCTGGAAACACCATATATTTT. Amino acids: CASIKSEGAGSSGNTIYF. Based on the CDR3 plus reference TRBV28 and TRBJ1-3, the full variable domain is DVKVTQSSRYLVKRTGEKVFLECVQDMDHENMFWYRQDPGLGLRLIYFSYDVKMKEKGDIPEGYSVSREKKERFSLILESASTNQTSMYLCASIKSEGAGSSGNTIYFGEGSWLTVV.

The chain links TRBV2 to TRBJ2-2, with D tentatively TRBD1 (5 bases). Germline V lookup: CDR1 SNHLY, CDR2 FYNNEI. With 6 bases removed from V and 4 bases from J, the gap between germline ends came to 15 bases. This CDR3 region has 15 residues. Here the CDR3 DNA reads TGTGCCAGCAGGGGCCTGCAGGGCGCCACCGGGGAGCTGTTTTTT. Translating it yields CASRGLQGATGELFF. Combining the CDR3 with reference TRBV2 and TRBJ2-2 gives the whole variable domain EPEVTQTPSHQVTQMGQEVILRCVPISNHLYFYWYRQILGQKVEFLVSFYNNEISEKSEIFDDQFSVERPDGSNFTLKIRSTKLEDSAMYFCASRGLQGATGELFFGEGSRLTVL.

The gene calls are TRBV5-1 and TRBJ2-5; D is perhaps TRBD2 (6 bases). The CDR3 consists of 15 residues. Per the germline V gene, CDR1 is SGHRS and CDR2 is YFSETQ. V shed 0 bases and J shed 5 bases, with 14 bases lying between them. This CDR3 reads CASSLEGTSWETQYF. The DNA for the CDR3 is TGCGCCAGCAGCTTGGAGGGTACTAGCTGGGAGACCCAGTACTTC.

The V and J genes are TRBV29-1 and TRBJ2-5; D is possibly TRBD2 (6 bases). This CDR3 has 15 residues. The germline CDR1 and CDR2 sequences are SQVTM and ANQGSEA. The V end lost 1 base, the J end lost 4 bases, and 16 bases lay between the germline ends. This chain's CDR3 is CSVEVGYWGGETQYF. The CDR3, as DNA: TGCAGCGTTGAAGTAGGGTACTGGGGAGGAGAGACCCAGTACTTC.